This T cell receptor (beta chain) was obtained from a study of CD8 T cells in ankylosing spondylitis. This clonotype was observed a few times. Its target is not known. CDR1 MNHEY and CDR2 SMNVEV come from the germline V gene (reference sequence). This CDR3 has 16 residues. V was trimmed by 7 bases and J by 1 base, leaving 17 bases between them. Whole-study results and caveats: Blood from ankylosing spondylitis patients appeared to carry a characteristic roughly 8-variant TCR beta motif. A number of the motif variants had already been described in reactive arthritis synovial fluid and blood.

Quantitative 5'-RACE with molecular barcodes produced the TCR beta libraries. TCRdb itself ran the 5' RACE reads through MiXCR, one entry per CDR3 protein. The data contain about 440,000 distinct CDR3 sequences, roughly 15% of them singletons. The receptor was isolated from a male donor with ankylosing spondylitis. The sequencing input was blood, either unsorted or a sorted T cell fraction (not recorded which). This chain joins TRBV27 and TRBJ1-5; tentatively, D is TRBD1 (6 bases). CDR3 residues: CASKPSGTTSNQPQHF. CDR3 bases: TGTGCCAGCAAACCCTCCGGGACAACCAGCAATCAGCCCCAGCATTTT.